This T cell receptor (beta chain) originates from a study of regulatory T cells in long-lasting Graves disease. CDR3 length: 15 residues. The germline V gene encodes CDR1 SGHAT and CDR2 FQNNGV. Losses at the gene ends were 5 bases for V and 4 bases for J; bases not matched to a gene: 8. Time point in this sample: persistent/refractory GD, antithyroid drugs over 5 years with positive TRAb. From PBMCs, RNA was extracted and then used to make the TCR library. For TCR beta, libraries came from iRepertoire HTBI primers and Arm-PCR of CDR3 regions. TCRdb reanalysed the multiplex PCR reads using MiXCR and keeps one entry per CDR3 protein. Altogether 300,000 or so distinct CDR3 sequences are present, 20% being singletons, with the ten largest covering around 30%.

This specimen was peripheral blood mononuclear cells (PBMCs), taken when the disease was refractory, from a patient treated with antithyroid drugs. V is TRBV11-2 and J is TRBJ1-5; TRBD1 agrees at 7 bases. This receptor was identified in a female donor with Graves disease. Here the CDR3 reads CASSAPGQRNQPQHF. CDR3 in DNA: TGTGCCAGCAGCGCGCCGGGACAGAGGAATCAGCCCCAGCATTTT.